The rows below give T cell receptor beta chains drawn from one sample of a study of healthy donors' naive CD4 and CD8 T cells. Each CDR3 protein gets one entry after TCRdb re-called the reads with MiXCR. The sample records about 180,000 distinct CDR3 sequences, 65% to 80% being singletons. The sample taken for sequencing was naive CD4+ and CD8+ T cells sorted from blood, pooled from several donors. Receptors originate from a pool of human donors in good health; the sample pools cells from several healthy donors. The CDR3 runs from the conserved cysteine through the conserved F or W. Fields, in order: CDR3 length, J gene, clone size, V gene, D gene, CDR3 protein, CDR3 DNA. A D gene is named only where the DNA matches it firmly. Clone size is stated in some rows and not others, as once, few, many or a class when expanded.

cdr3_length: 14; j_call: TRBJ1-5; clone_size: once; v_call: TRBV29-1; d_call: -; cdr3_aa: CSVKRGHKGQPQHF; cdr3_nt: TGCAGCGTCAAAAGGGGACATAAAGGACAGCCCCAGCATTTT
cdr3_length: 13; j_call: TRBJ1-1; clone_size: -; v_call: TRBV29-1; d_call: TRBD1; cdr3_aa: CSVEDGGTGGAFF; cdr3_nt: TGCAGCGTTGAAGATGGAGGGACAGGAGGAGCTTTCTTT
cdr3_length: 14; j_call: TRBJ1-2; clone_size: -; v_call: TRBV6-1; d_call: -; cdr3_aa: CASSDLGNRYGYTF; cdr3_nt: TGTGCCAGCAGTGACTTAGGGAACCGCTATGGCTACACCTTC
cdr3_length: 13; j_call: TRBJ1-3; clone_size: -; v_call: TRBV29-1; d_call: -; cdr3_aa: CSVKLNSGNTIYF; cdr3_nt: TGCAGCGTTAAGTTGAACTCTGGAAACACCATATATTTT
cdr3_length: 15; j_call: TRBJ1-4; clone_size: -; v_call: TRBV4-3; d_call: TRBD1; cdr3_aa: CASSYRGQLPEKLFF; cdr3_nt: TGCGCCAGCAGCTATAGGGGACAGCTTCCTGAAAAACTGTTTTTT
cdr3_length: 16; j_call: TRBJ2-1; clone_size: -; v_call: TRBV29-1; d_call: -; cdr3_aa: CSVEDPPRTPYNEQFF; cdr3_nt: TGCAGCGTTGAAGATCCCCCACGGACCCCTTACAATGAGCAGTTCTTC
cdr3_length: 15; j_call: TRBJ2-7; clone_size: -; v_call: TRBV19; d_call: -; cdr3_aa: CASSMGGSLGYEQYF; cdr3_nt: TGTGCCAGTAGTATGGGTGGGAGCTTAGGCTACGAGCAGTACTTC
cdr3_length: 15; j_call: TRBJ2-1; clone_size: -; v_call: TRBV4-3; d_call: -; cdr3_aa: CASSQSLGLPSEQFF; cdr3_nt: TGCGCCAGCAGCCAAAGCCTCGGGCTACCCAGCGAGCAGTTCTTC
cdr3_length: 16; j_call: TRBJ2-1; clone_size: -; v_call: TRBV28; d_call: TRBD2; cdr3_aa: CASRTAGAGDYNEQFF; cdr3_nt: TGTGCCAGCAGGACAGCGGGGGCCGGCGACTACAATGAGCAGTTCTTC
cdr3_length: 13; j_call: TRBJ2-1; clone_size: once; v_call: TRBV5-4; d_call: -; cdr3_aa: CASSLNSVREQFF; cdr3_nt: TGTGCCAGCAGCTTGAATAGCGTTCGGGAGCAGTTCTTC
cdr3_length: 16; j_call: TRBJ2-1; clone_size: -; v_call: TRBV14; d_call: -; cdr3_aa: CASSQGDGGLYNEQFF; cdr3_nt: TGTGCCAGCAGCCAAGGGGATGGGGGGCTCTACAATGAGCAGTTCTTC
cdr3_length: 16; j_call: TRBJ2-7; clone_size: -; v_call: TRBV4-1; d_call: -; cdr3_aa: CASSPAWGTNTYEQYF; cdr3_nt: TGCGCCAGCAGCCCTGCTTGGGGGACCAATACCTACGAGCAGTACTTC
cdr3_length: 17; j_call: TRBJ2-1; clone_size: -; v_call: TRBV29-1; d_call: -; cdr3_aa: CSVEGTPRAGSYNEQFF; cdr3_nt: TGCAGCGTTGAAGGTACCCCTCGTGCGGGATCCTACAATGAGCAGTTCTTC
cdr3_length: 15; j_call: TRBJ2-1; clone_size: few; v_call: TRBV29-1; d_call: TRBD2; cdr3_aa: CSVNPTSGSYNEQFF; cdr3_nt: TGCAGCGTAAACCCTACTAGCGGGAGCTACAATGAGCAGTTCTTC
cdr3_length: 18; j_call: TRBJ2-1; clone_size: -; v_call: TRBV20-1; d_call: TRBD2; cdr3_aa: CSASTLKTSGSSRNEQFF; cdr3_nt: TGCAGTGCTAGCACCCTGAAGACTAGCGGGAGTTCGCGGAATGAGCAGTTCTTC
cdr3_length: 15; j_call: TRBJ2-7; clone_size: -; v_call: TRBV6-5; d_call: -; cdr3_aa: CASSRDRDSIYEQYF; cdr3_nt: TGTGCCAGCAGCCGAGACCGGGACTCAATATACGAGCAGTACTTC
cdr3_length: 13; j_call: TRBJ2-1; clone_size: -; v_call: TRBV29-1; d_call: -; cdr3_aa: CSVEGLMGPEQFF; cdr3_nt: TGCAGCGTTGAAGGGTTGATGGGGCCTGAGCAGTTCTTC
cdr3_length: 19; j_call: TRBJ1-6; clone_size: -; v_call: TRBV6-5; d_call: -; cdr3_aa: CASSSTSQGGYSYNSPLHF; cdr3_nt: TGTGCCAGCAGTTCAACGTCCCAAGGAGGATACTCCTATAATTCACCCCTCCACTTT
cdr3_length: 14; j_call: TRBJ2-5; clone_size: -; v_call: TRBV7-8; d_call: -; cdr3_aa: CAGSLTAVKETQYF; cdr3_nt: TGTGCCGGCAGCTTAACGGCAGTTAAAGAGACCCAGTACTTC
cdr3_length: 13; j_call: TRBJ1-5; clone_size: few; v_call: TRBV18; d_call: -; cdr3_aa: CASSLYNNQPQHF; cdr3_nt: TGTGCCAGCTCACTATACAACAATCAGCCCCAGCATTTT
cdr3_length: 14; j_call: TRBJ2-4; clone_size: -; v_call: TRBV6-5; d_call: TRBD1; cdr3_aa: CASSGSDRENIQYF; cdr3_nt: TGTGCCAGCAGTGGATCGGACAGGGAGAACATTCAGTACTTC
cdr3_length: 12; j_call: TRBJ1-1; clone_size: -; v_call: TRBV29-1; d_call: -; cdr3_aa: CSVLGENTEAFF; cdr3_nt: TGCAGCGTCCTAGGGGAGAACACTGAAGCTTTCTTT
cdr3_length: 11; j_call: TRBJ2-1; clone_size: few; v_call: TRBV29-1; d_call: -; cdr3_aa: CSVETGTQEFF; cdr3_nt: TGCAGCGTTGAAACGGGGACACAAGAGTTCTTC
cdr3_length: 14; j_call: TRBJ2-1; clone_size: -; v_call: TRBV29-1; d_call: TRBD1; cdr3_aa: CSVERGTDYNEQFF; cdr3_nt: TGCAGCGTTGAAAGGGGGACAGATTACAATGAGCAGTTCTTC
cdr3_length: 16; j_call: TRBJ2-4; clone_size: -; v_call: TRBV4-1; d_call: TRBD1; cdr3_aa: CASSQDLQGAANIQYF; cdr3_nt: TGCGCCAGCAGCCAAGATCTCCAGGGGGCTGCGAACATTCAGTACTTC
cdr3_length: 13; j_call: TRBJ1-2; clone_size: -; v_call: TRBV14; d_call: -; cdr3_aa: CASSQDPRGRYTF; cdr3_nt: TGTGCCAGCAGCCAAGATCCACGGGGCCGCTACACCTTC
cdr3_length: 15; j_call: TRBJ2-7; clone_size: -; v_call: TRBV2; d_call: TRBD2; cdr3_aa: CASRAIAGDSYEQYF; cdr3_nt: TGTGCCAGCAGAGCCATAGCGGGAGATTCCTACGAGCAGTACTTC